These T cell receptor beta chains were read from a single sample in a study of cytomegalovirus exposure and HLA in healthy donors. TCRdb keeps only in-frame clones here, not all; method: immunoSEQ multiplex PCR. The sample shows about 140,000 clones, 79% of them seen only once. The sample comprised PBMCs. The receptors stem from a female donor in good health and CMV-seronegative. The CDR3 runs from the conserved cysteine through the conserved F or W. Each record gives: J gene, V gene, D gene, clone size, CDR3 protein, CDR3 DNA. D genes are given only for firm matches. Clone size is given for some rows only: seen once, a few or many times, or a class if the clone is expanded.

TRBJ2-7 TRBV10-3 . . CAISDEKRRNEQYF TGTGCCATCAGTGATGAAAAGCGTCGGAACGAGCAGTACTTC
TRBJ1-1 TRBV6-5 . . CASSNGEAFF TGTGCCAGCAGTAACGGTGAAGCTTTCTTT
TRBJ1-5 TRBV5-6 TRBD1 few CASSRTGRRNQPQHF TGTGCCAGCAGCCGGACAGGGAGACGCAATCAGCCCCAGCATTTT
TRBJ2-7 TRBV6-5 TRBD2 once CASSPGGSSYEQYF TGTGCCAGCAGTCCGGGGGGGTCATCTTACGAGCAGTACTTC
TRBJ1-1 TRBV7-3 . . CASSFGQRTEAFF TGTGCCAGCAGCTTCGGACAGAGGACTGAAGCTTTCTTT
TRBJ1-4 TRBV7-8 TRBD1 . CASSREDTGDEKLFF TGTGCCAGCAGCCGAGAGGATACAGGGGATGAAAAACTGTTTTTT
TRBJ1-6 TRBV6-5 . . CASRRSSGVRSPLHF TGTGCCAGCCGGCGGTCCTCAGGGGTTCGATCACCCCTCCACTTT
TRBJ2-3 TRBV5-1 . . CASSWGEDTQYF TGCGCCAGCAGCTGGGGCGAAGATACGCAGTATTTT
TRBJ2-7 TRBV9 . . CASSVTSQGEQYF TGTGCCAGCAGCGTAACCTCCCAGGGCGAGCAGTACTTC
TRBJ2-1 TRBV9 TRBD2 . CASSVDSGGTYNEQFF TGTGCCAGCAGCGTAGATTCGGGAGGAACCTACAATGAGCAGTTCTTC
TRBJ1-6 TRBV14 . . CASSQDSNSWYNSPLHF TGTGCCAGCAGCCAAGATTCGAACAGTTGGTATAATTCACCCCTCCACTTT
TRBJ1-1 TRBV7-9 TRBD1 few CASSQLQAQGWAFF TGTGCCAGCAGCCAACTGCAAGCACAGGGGTGGGCTTTCTTT
TRBJ2-5 TRBV7-2 . . CASSSTRVAVMETQYF TGTGCCAGCAGCTCAACCAGGGTAGCGGTCATGGAGACCCAGTACTTC
TRBJ2-7 TRBV6-1 TRBD1 . CASREPGQPPYEQYF TGTGCCAGCAGAGAACCGGGACAGCCCCCCTACGAGCAGTACTTC
TRBJ2-7 TRBV18 . . CASSPVQQGGYEQYF TGTGCCAGCTCACCAGTCCAGCAGGGTGGCTACGAGCAGTACTTC
TRBJ2-2 TRBV27 TRBD2 few CASSWVKGLAGVGGELFF TGTGCCAGCAGTTGGGTAAAGGGACTAGCGGGAGTCGGCGGGGAGCTGTTTTTT
TRBJ1-1 TRBV5-1 . . CASSNNPGQNTEAFF TGCGCCAGCAGCAACAACCCGGGACAAAACACTGAAGCTTTCTTT
TRBJ2-3 TRBV5-1 . . CASSPGIGSDTQYF TGCGCCAGCAGCCCAGGTATTGGGTCAGATACGCAGTATTTT
TRBJ2-7 TRBV5-1 TRBD2 . CASSLSLAEPKYEQYF TGCGCCAGCAGCTTGTCCCTAGCGGAGCCGAAGTACGAGCAGTACTTC
TRBJ2-7 TRBV5-1 . . CASSLLVGGVRNF TGCGCCAGCAGCTTGCTGGTGGGAGGAGTAAGGAACTTC
TRBJ1-1 TRBV19 TRBD1 . CASSPRTGEGTEAFF TGTGCCAGTAGTCCACGGACAGGGGAAGGTACTGAAGCTTTCTTT
TRBJ2-1 TRBV12-5 . . CASGLMSVHEQFF TGTGCTAGTGGTTTGATGTCGGTACATGAGCAGTTCTTC
TRBJ2-3 TRBV19 TRBD2 . CASSPRRTSGRADTQYF TGTGCCAGTAGCCCCCGACGGACTAGCGGGAGGGCAGATACGCAGTATTTT
TRBJ2-3 TRBV27 . . CASSLTRRAQYF TGTGCCAGCAGTTTAACCAGGAGGGCGCAGTATTTT
TRBJ2-3 TRBV2 . . CASTGRTGTTDTQYF TGTGCCAGCACCGGGAGGACAGGGACGACAGATACGCAGTATTTT
TRBJ2-7 TRBV9 . . CASSPRTESYEQYF TGTGCCAGCAGCCCCCGGACAGAATCCTACGAGCAGTACTTC
TRBJ2-3 TRBV30 . . CAWSVAGARTDTQYF TGTGCCTGGAGTGTTGCAGGGGCGCGCACAGATACGCAGTATTTT
TRBJ2-7 TRBV19 . . CASGKGRIDEQYF TGTGCCAGTGGAAAGGGGAGGATCGACGAGCAGTACTTC
TRBJ2-7 TRBV4-3 . . CASSQVPTGRIYEQYF TGCGCCAGCAGCCAAGTTCCGACAGGGAGGATCTACGAGCAGTACTTC
TRBJ2-1 TRBV29-1 TRBD2 . CSGRTSGDNEQFF TGCAGCGGTCGGACTAGCGGGGACAATGAGCAGTTCTTC
TRBJ1-2 TRBV27 TRBD1 . CASSLYPGDSYGYTF TGTGCCAGCAGTTTATACCCCGGGGACAGCTATGGCTACACCTTC
TRBJ1-2 TRBV19 TRBD1 . CASSRTGELLYGYTF TGTGCCAGTTCCAGGACAGGGGAGCTCCTCTATGGCTACACCTTC
TRBJ2-7 TRBV10-3 TRBD1 few CAISTGTGGQREANYEQYF TGTGCCATCAGTACCGGGACAGGGGGACAGCGGGAGGCCAACTACGAGCAGTACTTC
TRBJ1-4 TRBV11-3 . . CASSPAEGIEKLFF TGTGCCAGCAGCCCAGCGGAGGGGATTGAAAAACTGTTTTTT
TRBJ2-5 TRBV7-8 . . CASSLTLQETQYF TGTGCCAGCAGCTTAACTCTCCAAGAGACCCAGTACTTC
TRBJ1-1 TRBV5-1 . . CASSPTGTEAFF TGCGCCAGCAGCCCTACCGGGACTGAAGCTTTCTTT
TRBJ2-2 TRBV5-1 . . CASSIGSRDTGELFF TGCGCCAGCAGCATAGGATCCCGGGACACCGGGGAGCTGTTTTTT
TRBJ1-1 TRBV19 . . CASTYGGQNTEAFF TGTGCCAGTACCTATGGAGGTCAGAACACTGAAGCTTTCTTT
TRBJ2-5 TRBV10-3 TRBD2 . CAISEVSGAGRETQYF TGTGCCATCAGTGAGGTTAGCGGGGCAGGAAGGGAGACCCAGTACTTC
TRBJ1-2 TRBV5-1 TRBD1 . CASSPFRTGYGYTF TGCGCCAGCAGCCCGTTCCGGACAGGGTATGGCTACACCTTC
TRBJ1-5 TRBV28 . . CAKLVRQLSNQPQHF TGTGCCAAACTCGTAAGACAACTTAGCAATCAGCCCCAGCATTTT
TRBJ1-6 TRBV4-1 TRBD1 few CASSRPGAGQGPPLHF TGCGCCAGCAGCCGACCGGGGGCGGGACAGGGGCCACCCCTCCACTTT
TRBJ1-2 TRBV7-9 . . CATTLGTTYGYTF TGTGCCACCACGCTGGGCACCACCTATGGCTACACCTTC
TRBJ2-7 TRBV5-1 TRBD1 . CASSPTGTSYEQYF TGCGCCAGCAGCCCGACAGGGACCTCCTACGAGCAGTACTTC
TRBJ1-2 TRBV27 . few CASSLKGRHGYTF TGTGCCAGCAGTTTAAAAGGCAGGCATGGCTACACCTTC
TRBJ1-2 TRBV18 TRBD1 once CASSPYIGDSGLLWSYTF TGTGCCAGCTCACCCTATATTGGGGACAGTGGGCTTCTATGGAGCTACACCTTC
TRBJ1-1 TRBV4-1 . once CASSQPFDRRTEAFF TGCGCCAGCAGCCAACCCTTCGACAGGCGAACTGAAGCTTTCTTT
TRBJ2-3 TRBV12-5 . . CASGLVRPGTDTQYF TGTGCTAGTGGTTTGGTACGTCCGGGCACAGATACGCAGTATTTT
TRBJ2-7 TRBV2 TRBD1 . CASSLDREILYEQYF TGTGCCAGCAGTTTGGACAGGGAGATTCTATACGAGCAGTACTTC
TRBJ2-3 TRBV7-2 TRBD2 . CASSLSPAGAGTDTQYF TGTGCCAGCAGCTTAAGTCCAGCGGGAGCGGGCACAGATACGCAGTATTTT
TRBJ1-1 TRBV2 . . CASTVDPQNTEAFF TGTGCCAGCACAGTCGATCCTCAGAACACTGAAGCTTTCTTT
TRBJ2-5 TRBV7-6 . . CASSEAPPRDTQETQYF TGTGCCAGCAGCGAAGCCCCCCCCAGGGACACACAAGAGACCCAGTACTTC
TRBJ1-1 TRBV13 . . CASSLVGGRGTEAFF TGTGCCAGCAGCCTCGTGGGGGGTCGCGGTACTGAAGCTTTCTTT
TRBJ2-5 TRBV18 . . CASSPRTPTQETQYF TGTGCCAGCTCACCACGGACACCTACACAAGAGACCCAGTACTTC
TRBJ2-2 TRBV5-1 . . CASSLGKGSHTGELFF TGCGCCAGCAGCTTGGGTAAGGGGTCGCACACCGGGGAGCTGTTTTTT